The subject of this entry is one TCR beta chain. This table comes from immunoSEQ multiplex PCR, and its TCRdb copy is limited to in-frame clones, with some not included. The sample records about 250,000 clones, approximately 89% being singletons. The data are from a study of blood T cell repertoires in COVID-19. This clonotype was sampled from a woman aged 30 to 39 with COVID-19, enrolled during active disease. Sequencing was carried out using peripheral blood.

The CDR3 nucleotides read TGTGCCAGCAGCCAGATCACTAGCGGTCAAGAGACCCAGTACTTC. It is translated as CASSQITSGQETQYF. The chain joins TRBV3-1 (or the pseudogene TRBV3-2) to TRBJ2-5; 8 nucleotides align to TRBD2. This CDR3 has 15 amino acids. The V and J ends lost 3 bases and 2 bases, in that order; junction bases with no gene match: 5. Looked up from germline, CDR1 is LGHDT and CDR2 is YNNKEL (reference sequence).